Listed here are 30 T cell receptor beta chains from one sample, sequenced in a study of blood T cell repertoires in COVID-19. Assay used: immunoSEQ multiplex PCR; TCRdb lists only in-frame clones, some missing. This sample carries about 280,000 clones, 85% of them seen once, and the ten largest clones take about 14%. Material for sequencing was peripheral blood. These receptors were obtained from a human donor in a cohort sampled during active COVID-19.

The J gene is TRBJ2-1, the V gene TRBV27, with TRBD2 matching over 11 bases. This CDR3 has 14 residues. Germline V CDR1 and CDR2: MNHEY, SMNVEV (reference sequence). J lost 6 bases, V lost 4 bases, and 2 bases had no gene match. CDR3 coding DNA: TGTGCCAGCAGTTCCGGGACTAGCGGCAATGAGCAGTTCTTC. This sequence encodes CASSSGTSGNEQFF.

The chain uses TRBV5-6 and TRBJ2-1, with D possibly matching TRBD1 (6 bases). The CDR3 has 13 amino acids. Germline V gene lookup returns CDR1 SGHDT and CDR2 YYEEEE. V was clipped by 2 bases and J by 5 bases, with 8 bases between them. The CDR3 DNA reads TGTGCCAGCAGCTTATACAGGGACAATGAGCAGTTCTTC. This translates into CASSLYRDNEQFF.

This rearrangement joins TRBV7-8 to TRBJ1-4; D is unclear. Between the trimmed V and J ends, which lost 5 bases and 0 bases, there was a span of 13 bases. The CDR3 length is 16 residues. Germline assignment: CDR1 SGHVS and CDR2 FQNEAQ. CDR3 in amino acids: CASSPRRAATNEKLFF. CDR3 coding DNA: TGTGCCAGCAGCCCCCGGAGGGCCGCAACTAATGAAAAACTGTTTTTT.

The chain couples TRBV7-9 to TRBJ2-7; D may be TRBD1 (6 bases). Trimming took 5 bases from V and 3 from J, leaving 11 bases between them. Looked up from germline, CDR1 is SEHNR and CDR2 is FQNEAQ (reference sequence). The CDR3 is made up of 13 amino acids. The DNA for the CDR3 is TGTGCCAGCAGCCTCGACAGGTACTACGAGCAGTACTTC. Its protein product is CASSLDRYYEQYF.

The chain uses TRBV29-1 and TRBJ2-5, with 7 bases aligning to TRBD2. The ends lost 6 bases at V and 2 bases at J; junction bases unmatched: 6. Germline-derived CDR1 and CDR2 are SQVTM and ANQGSEA. This CDR3 has 13 residues. The CDR3 bases are TGCAGCGTCGAGAGACTAGCACAAGAGACCCAGTACTTC. It specifies CSVERLAQETQYF.

V and J are TRBV11-2 and TRBJ1-2; D not certain. Deletions cut 5 bases from V and 6 bases from J, with 13 bases between. CDR1 and CDR2 (germline): SGHAT, FQNNGV. The CDR3 runs to 13 residues. Here the CDR3 reads CASSQRRLHGYTF. The CDR3 coding sequence is TGTGCCAGCAGCCAAAGGAGGCTCCATGGCTACACCTTC.

The V gene is TRBV19, the J gene TRBJ1-4; the match to TRBD1 covers 8 bases. V dropped 6 bases and J dropped 7; count of bases not matched to a gene: 7. CDR3 size: 14 residues. CDR1 LNHDA and CDR2 SQIVND come from the germline V gene (reference sequence). Here the CDR3 reads CASSKTGDGEKLFF. The CDR3 coding sequence is TGTGCCAGTAGCAAGACAGGGGATGGTGAAAAACTGTTTTTT. Full variable domain (remainder filled in from reference TRBV19 and TRBJ1-4): DGGITQSPKYLFRKEGQNVTLSCEQNLNHDAMYWYRQDPGQGLRLIYYSQIVNDFQKGDIAEGYSVSREKKESFPLTVTSAQKNPTAFYLCASSKTGDGEKLFFGSGTQLSVL.

The chain has TRBV9 and TRBJ1-1; possibly TRBD1 for D (5 bases). V lost 2 bases to trimming and J lost 3 bases, with 23 bases between them. CDR3 length: 18 amino acids. From germline, CDR1 is SGDLS and CDR2 YYNGEE. The CDR3 reads CASSVRPGRGRVDTEAFF. The CDR3 DNA is TGTGCCAGCAGCGTGCGTCCAGGGCGGGGTAGAGTGGACACTGAAGCTTTCTTT.

The CDR3 DNA reads TGCGCCAGCAGCCAAGATAGGTCAGGGTCTAGTGGCTACACCTTC. Residues: CASSQDRSGSSGYTF. This chain joins TRBV4-1 and TRBJ1-2, with a tentative D call TRBD1 (5 bases). The CDR3 is 15 residues long. The germline V gene has CDR1 MGHRA and CDR2 YSYEKL. The V end lost 0 bases, the J end lost 7 bases, and 15 bases lay between the germline ends.

The chain is built from TRBV28 and TRBJ2-3; 7 bases are a match to TRBD1. The junction had 5 bases not matched to a gene; V was cut back by 3 bases and J by 2 bases. Germline V gene lookup returns CDR1 MDHEN and CDR2 SYDVKM. The CDR3 covers 15 residues. The DNA of the CDR3 is TGTGCCAGCAGTTTTAGGGACAGAGACACAGATACGCAGTATTTT. It specifies CASSFRDRDTDTQYF.

This rearrangement joins TRBV7-9 to TRBJ1-1; D call uncertain. This CDR3 contains 13 residues. V was cut by 2 bases and J by 0 bases, with 4 bases left in between. The germline gives CDR1 SEHNR, CDR2 FQNEAQ (reference sequence). The CDR3 sequence: CASSLPVNTEAFF. The DNA for the CDR3 is TGTGCCAGCAGCTTACCTGTGAACACTGAAGCTTTCTTT. Full variable domain (missing parts from reference TRBV7-9 and TRBJ1-1): DTGVSQNPRHKITKRGQNVTFRCDPISEHNRLYWYRQTLGQGPEFLTYFQNEAQLEKSRLLSDRFSAERPKGSFSTLEIQRTEQGDSAMYLCASSLPVNTEAFFGQGTRLTVV.

The chain employs TRBV7-9 and TRBJ2-3, with D perhaps matching TRBD1 (6 bases). Trimming took 5 bases from V and 0 from J, leaving 9 bases between them. CDR1 is SEHNR and CDR2 is FQNEAQ in the germline V gene (reference sequence). The CDR3 sequence is 14 residues long. Here the CDR3 DNA reads TGTGCCAGCAGCCCAGGGGCTAGCACAGATACGCAGTATTTT. Residues: CASSPGASTDTQYF.

The chain recombines TRBV7-2 with TRBJ1-1; D is perhaps TRBD1 (6 bases). Germline V gene lookup returns CDR1 SGHTA and CDR2 FQGNSA. This CDR3 has 12 residues. V was trimmed by 4 bases and J by 11 bases, leaving 14 bases between them. The CDR3, as DNA: TGTGCCAGCAGCTGGGACACCTCCGGGGCTTTCTTT. Amino acids: CASSWDTSGAFF. Filled out from reference TRBV7-2 and TRBJ1-1, the complete variable domain reads GAGVSQSPSNKVTEKGKDVELRCDPISGHTALYWYRQSLGQGLEFLIYFQGNSAPDKSGLPSDRFSAERTGGSVSTLTIQRTQQEDSAVYLCASSWDTSGAFFGQGTRLTVV.

J is TRBJ2-5 and V is TRBV27; 12 nucleotides match TRBD2. This CDR3 is built from 15 residues. V lost 6 bases and J lost 3; bases outside the gene matches: 5. The germline gives CDR1 MNHEY, CDR2 SMNVEV (reference sequence). Here the CDR3 DNA reads TGTGCCAGCAGGGATCTAGCGGGAGGGAAAGAGACCCAGTACTTC. This sequence encodes CASRDLAGGKETQYF.

CDR3 loop: CASSPTQSGTQHF. The CDR3 bases are TGTGCCAGCAGCCCCACTCAGTCAGGCACCCAGCATTTT. The rearrangement joins TRBV6-6 to TRBJ1-5; D is uncertain. This CDR3 is 13 amino acids long. From germline, CDR1 is MNHNY and CDR2 SVGAGI (reference sequence). V shed 6 bases and J shed 11 bases, with 17 bases lying between them.

The chain carries TRBV19 and TRBJ2-7; no clear D. The V end was cut by 7 bases, the J end by 3 bases, with 7 bases between. The CDR3 length is 11 residues. Per the germline V gene, CDR1 is LNHDA and CDR2 is SQIVND (reference sequence). The CDR3 region is CASNSLYEQYF. CDR3 DNA: TGTGCCAGTAACTCCCTCTACGAGCAGTACTTC.

The rearrangement links TRBV19 to TRBJ1-4; 7 bases line up with TRBD1. V trimming: 6 bases; J trimming: 6 bases; junction bases outside the gene matches: 10. The CDR3 covers 15 residues. The germline CDR1 and CDR2 sequences are LNHDA and SQIVND (reference sequence). The CDR3 protein is CASSKLGTEHEKLFF. The CDR3 DNA reads TGTGCCAGTAGCAAACTCGGGACAGAGCATGAAAAACTGTTTTTT. Variable domain in full (rest from reference TRBV19 and TRBJ1-4): DGGITQSPKYLFRKEGQNVTLSCEQNLNHDAMYWYRQDPGQGLRLIYYSQIVNDFQKGDIAEGYSVSREKKESFPLTVTSAQKNPTAFYLCASSKLGTEHEKLFFGSGTQLSVL.

The chain couples TRBV3-1 (or the pseudogene TRBV3-2) to TRBJ2-1; 8 positions agree with TRBD2. Looked up from germline, CDR1 is LGHDT and CDR2 is YNNKEL (reference sequence). The CDR3 totals 15 residues. The ends lost 1 base at V and 4 bases at J; junction bases unmatched: 3. The CDR3 loop is CASSQVAGPYNEQFF. CDR3 DNA sequence: TGTGCCAGCAGCCAAGTAGCGGGACCTTACAATGAGCAGTTCTTC.

V usage is TRBV4-1 and J usage is TRBJ2-7; 10 positions match TRBD2. V was pared by 1 base and J by 5 bases, with 8 bases of the junction left unmatched. CDR1 is MGHRA, CDR2 YSYEKL, per germline. This CDR3 is built from 16 residues. The CDR3 loop is CASSQASGRGSDEQYF. CDR3 nucleotides: TGCGCCAGCAGCCAAGCTAGCGGGAGAGGTAGCGACGAGCAGTACTTC.

This chain links TRBV13 with TRBJ2-7; maybe TRBD2 (5 bases). Looked up from germline, CDR1 is PRHDT and CDR2 is FYEKMQ (reference sequence). The V end lost 5 bases, the J end lost 6 bases, and 14 bases lay between the germline ends. This CDR3 has 13 amino acids. The CDR3 DNA follows: TGTGCCAGCAGCCTTCGCTTGGGAGTCGAGCAGTACTTC. This translates into CASSLRLGVEQYF.

This sequence joins TRBV28 and TRBJ1-2; D unclear. Germline CDR1 reads MDHEN; CDR2 reads SYDVKM. The CDR3 length is 15 residues. With 5 bases removed from V and 5 bases from J, the gap between germline ends came to 18 bases. The chain's CDR3 is CASSPALGSGYGYTF. CDR3 bases: TGTGCCAGCAGTCCCGCCCTCGGTTCGGGATATGGCTACACCTTC.

V gene TRBV3-1 (or the pseudogene TRBV3-2) combines with J gene TRBJ1-1; D not certain. The V gene's germline CDR1 is LGHDT and CDR2 YNNKEL (reference sequence). Trimming took 1 base from V and 6 from J, leaving 6 bases between them. This CDR3 contains 12 residues. This CDR3 is CASSQAYSEAFF. CDR3 nucleotide sequence: TGTGCCAGCAGCCAAGCTTATTCTGAAGCTTTCTTT.

This clone was seen once. The V gene is TRBV28, the J gene TRBJ2-3; D not resolved. The CDR3 sequence is 15 residues long. Germline V gives CDR1 MDHEN, CDR2 SYDVKM. Trimming stripped 5 bases from V and 3 bases from J, with 15 bases between. CDR3 sequence (DNA): TGTGCCAGCAGTATTCCACTATCTCAGACAGATACGCAGTATTTT. Its translation is CASSIPLSQTDTQYF.

This chain connects TRBV18 to TRBJ2-3; unclear D gene. This CDR3 has 14 amino acids. V dropped 3 bases and J dropped 0 bases, with 7 bases sitting between them. Germline V gene data show CDR1 as KGHSH and CDR2 as LQKENI. CDR3 coding DNA: TGTGCCAGCTCACCGCGGTACAGCACAGATACGCAGTATTTT. Translation gives CASSPRYSTDTQYF.

CDR3 in amino acids: CASSLSVTGELFF. In nucleotides, the CDR3 is TGTGCCAGCAGCTTATCTGTGACCGGGGAGCTGTTTTTT. This sequence joins TRBV7-3 and TRBJ2-2; D unresolved. Germline V gene lookup returns CDR1 SGHTA and CDR2 FQGTGA. Between the trimmed V and J ends, which lost 2 bases and 5 bases, there was a span of 6 bases. The CDR3 is 13 amino acids.

This sequence joins TRBV19 and TRBJ1-1, with D maybe TRBD1 (5 bases). V dropped 5 bases and J dropped 1 base, with 11 bases sitting between them. This CDR3 comprises 14 residues. The V gene's germline CDR1 is LNHDA and CDR2 SQIVND (reference sequence). The CDR3, as DNA: TGTGCCAGTAGTTCTTTGGGGGGGAACACTGAAGCTTTCTTT. It is translated as CASSSLGGNTEAFF.

The chain links TRBV6-6 to TRBJ2-7; D gene uncertain. This CDR3 has 14 amino acids. Germline V gives CDR1 MNHNY, CDR2 SVGAGI (reference sequence). Trimming cost V 6 bases and J 0 bases, with 12 bases left between them. The chain's CDR3 is CASRSLAISYEQYF. The CDR3 DNA sequence: TGTGCCAGCAGATCATTAGCAATCTCCTACGAGCAGTACTTC.

This chain uses TRBV12-3 or TRBV12-4 with TRBJ1-2; D is unresolved. Trimming took off 3 bases at V and 8 bases at J, with 7 bases between the two ends. The CDR3 extends over 11 amino acids. The CDR3 nucleotides read TGTGCCAGCAGTTTCAGTCTCGGCTACACCTTC. The encoded protein is CASSFSLGYTF.

The chain joins TRBV7-2 to TRBJ2-7; D gene uncertain. This CDR3 is 14 amino acids long. Germline values: CDR1 SGHTA, CDR2 FQGNSA. V gave up 3 bases and J gave up 0 bases, with 9 bases separating them. CDR3: CASSLFSYSYEQYF. DNA of the CDR3: TGTGCCAGCAGCTTGTTTTCCTACTCCTACGAGCAGTACTTC.

In DNA, the CDR3 is TGTGCCACGGGACAGGCGCCATCCACAGATACGCAGTATTTT. Its protein is CATGQAPSTDTQYF. The V call is TRBV19, the J call TRBJ2-3; 8 bases match TRBD1. In germline, CDR1 is LNHDA, CDR2 SQIVND (reference sequence). The CDR3 runs to 14 residues. Losses at the gene ends were 10 bases for V and 2 bases for J; bases not matched to a gene: 8.